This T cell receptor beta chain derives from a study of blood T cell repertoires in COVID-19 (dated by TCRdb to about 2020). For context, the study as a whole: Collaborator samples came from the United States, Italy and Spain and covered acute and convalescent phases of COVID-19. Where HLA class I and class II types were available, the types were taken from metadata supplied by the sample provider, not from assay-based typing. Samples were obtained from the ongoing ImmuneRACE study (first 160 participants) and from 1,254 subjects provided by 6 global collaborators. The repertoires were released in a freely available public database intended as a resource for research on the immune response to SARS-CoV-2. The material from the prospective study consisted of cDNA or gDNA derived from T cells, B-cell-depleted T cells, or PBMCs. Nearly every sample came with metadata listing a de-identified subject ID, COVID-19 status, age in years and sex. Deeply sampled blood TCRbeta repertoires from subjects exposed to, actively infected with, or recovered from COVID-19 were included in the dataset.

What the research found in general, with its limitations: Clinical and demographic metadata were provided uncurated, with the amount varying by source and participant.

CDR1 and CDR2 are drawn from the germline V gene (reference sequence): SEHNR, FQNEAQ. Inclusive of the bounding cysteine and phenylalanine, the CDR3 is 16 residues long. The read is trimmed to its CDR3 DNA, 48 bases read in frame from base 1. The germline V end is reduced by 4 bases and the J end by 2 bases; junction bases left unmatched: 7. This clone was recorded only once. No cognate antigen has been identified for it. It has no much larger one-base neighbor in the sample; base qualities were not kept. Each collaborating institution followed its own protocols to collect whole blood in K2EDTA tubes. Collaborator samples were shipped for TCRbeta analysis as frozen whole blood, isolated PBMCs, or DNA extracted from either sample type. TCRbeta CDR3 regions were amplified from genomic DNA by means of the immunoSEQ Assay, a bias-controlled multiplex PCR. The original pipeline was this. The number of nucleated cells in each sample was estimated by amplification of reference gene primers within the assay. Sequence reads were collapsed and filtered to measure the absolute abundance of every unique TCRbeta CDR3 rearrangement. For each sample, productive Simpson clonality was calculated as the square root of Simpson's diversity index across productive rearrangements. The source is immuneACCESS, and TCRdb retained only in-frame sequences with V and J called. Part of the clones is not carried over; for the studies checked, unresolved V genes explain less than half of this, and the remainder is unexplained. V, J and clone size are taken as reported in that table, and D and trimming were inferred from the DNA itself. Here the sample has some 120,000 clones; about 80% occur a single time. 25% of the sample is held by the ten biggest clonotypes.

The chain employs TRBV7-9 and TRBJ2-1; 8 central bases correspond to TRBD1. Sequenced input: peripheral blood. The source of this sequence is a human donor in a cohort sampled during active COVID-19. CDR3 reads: CASSSTGEGAYNEQFF. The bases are TGTGCCAGCAGCTCGACAGGGGAAGGGGCCTACAATGAGCAGTTCTTC. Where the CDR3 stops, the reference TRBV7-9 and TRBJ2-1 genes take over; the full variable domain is DTGVSQNPRHKITKRGQNVTFRCDPISEHNRLYWYRQTLGQGPEFLTYFQNEAQLEKSRLLSDRFSAERPKGSFSTLEIQRTEQGDSAMYLCASSSTGEGAYNEQFFGPGTRLTVL.